These 20 T cell receptor beta chains share one sample of origin, sequenced in a study of T cell clonotyping in hematopoietic cell transplantation. Using immunoSEQ multiplex PCR, the repertoire was profiled, and TCRdb retains in-frame clones only, with some absent. Seen here are more than 25,000 clones, approximately 80% observed once, and the top ten hold less than 7%. The time point was: recipient sample about 28 days before transplant, after cytoreduction. Here the sequenced sample was peripheral blood mononuclear cells, taken before stem cell transplant. The receptors derive from a woman in her 30s with chronic myeloid leukemia. Some clones in this sample may be carry-over from other donors' samples.

The chain has TRBV15 and TRBJ1-5; the D is unclear. Germline values: CDR1 LNHNV, CDR2 YYDKDF (reference sequence). V dropped 1 base and J dropped 4 bases, with 11 bases sitting between them. The length of the CDR3 is 15 residues. CDR3 protein: CATSRGGLSNQPQHF. The CDR3 nucleotides are TGTGCCACCAGCAGAGGAGGGTTAAGTAATCAGCCCCAGCATTTT.

The J gene is TRBJ1-5, the V gene TRBV6-6, with D possibly matching TRBD1 (5 bases). This CDR3 comprises 15 residues. The germline V gene encodes CDR1 MNHNY and CDR2 SVGAGI (reference sequence). The V gene lost 0 bases and the J gene lost 0 bases, with 6 bases spanning the gap. CDR3 amino acids: CASSYSGDSNQPQHF. The CDR3 nucleotides read TGTGCCAGCAGTTACTCAGGGGATAGCAATCAGCCCCAGCATTTT.

The chain combines TRBV5-4 with TRBJ1-2, with D unresolved. Trimming shortened V by 3 bases and J by 2 bases, and 8 bases separated the two germline ends. Germline loops: CDR1 SGHNT, CDR2 YYREEE (reference sequence). This CDR3 spans 13 amino acids. The CDR3 sequence is CASSSRANYGYTF. The CDR3, as DNA: TGTGCCAGCAGCTCTCGTGCCAACTATGGCTACACCTTC.

On this clone itself: The junction does not match germline at one end; this may be a read error. The chain carries TRBV7-7 and TRBJ2-3; no clear D. CDR3 size: 14 residues. Germline CDR1 is SSHAT and CDR2 is FNYEAQ (reference sequence). CDR3 in DNA: TGTGCTAGCAGACTTGGACCCGGCACAGATACGCAGTATTTT. It yields the protein CASRLGPGTDTQYF.

This clone was recorded a few times. J is TRBJ1-2 and V is TRBV2; TRBD1 is a possible D gene (6 bases). V was trimmed by 6 bases and J by 7 bases, leaving 12 bases between them. The CDR3 consists of 12 residues. In germline, CDR1 is SNHLY, CDR2 FYNNEI. The DNA of the CDR3 is TGTGCCAGCAGAACACAGGGTGGTGGCTACACCTTC. Residues: CASRTQGGGYTF.

This clone came up a few times. The CDR3 nucleotides are TGCAGCGTTGAAGTGGACGGTGCAGCTAACTATGGCTACACCTTC. It encodes CSVEVDGAANYGYTF. V gene TRBV29-1 combines with J gene TRBJ1-2, with unresolved D. Germline CDR1 and CDR2: SQVTM and ANQGSEA. This CDR3 has 15 amino acids. Trimming cost V 1 base and J 0 bases, with 12 bases left between them. Variable domain in full (rest from reference TRBV29-1 and TRBJ1-2): SAVISQKPSRDICQRGTSLTIQCQVDSQVTMMFWYRQQPGQSLTLIATANQGSEATYESGFVIDKFPISRPNLTFSTLTVSNMSPEDSSIYLCSVEVDGAANYGYTFGSGTRLTVV.

The V call is TRBV5-4, the J call TRBJ1-2; possible D gene TRBD1, 6 bases. The germline V gene encodes CDR1 SGHNT and CDR2 YYREEE (reference sequence). The CDR3 has 16 amino acids. V was clipped by 2 bases and J by 0 bases, with 14 bases between them. CDR3 coding DNA: TGTGCCAGCAGCTTAGGGGGGGCCACCTCTAACTATGGCTACACCTTC. Translating gives CASSLGGATSNYGYTF.

The rearrangement links TRBV6-5 to TRBJ2-5, with D hard to call. CDR1 is MNHEY and CDR2 is SVGAGI in the germline V gene. The V end was cut by 0 bases, the J end by 5 bases, with 4 bases between. The CDR3 length is 12 residues. The CDR3 region is CASSYSQETQYF. The DNA for the CDR3 is TGTGCCAGCAGTTACTCGCAGGAGACCCAGTACTTC.

V is TRBV9 and J is TRBJ2-7, with 11 positions matching TRBD2. The CDR3 covers 15 residues. Germline V lookup: CDR1 SGDLS, CDR2 YYNGEE. J was trimmed by 3 bases and V by 3 bases; bases with no gene match: 5. The CDR3 DNA reads TGTGCCAGCAGCGCCTCCGGGACTAGCGGCTACGAGCAGTACTTC. It translates to CASSASGTSGYEQYF.

The chain combines TRBV6-5 with TRBJ2-5; D call uncertain. Trimming removed 0 bases at V and 3 bases at J, with 14 bases between. The CDR3 runs 16 residues. Germline V gene data show CDR1 as MNHEY and CDR2 as SVGAGI. CDR3 sequence: CASSYSRSSMKETQYF. In DNA, the CDR3 is TGTGCCAGCAGTTACTCGAGAAGCAGCATGAAAGAGACCCAGTACTTC.

Note on this clone: Germline and junction disagree at one end, which may indicate a read error. This chain connects TRBV29-1 to TRBJ1-5; a weak D match, TRBD1 (6 bases). The CDR3 is 13 residues long. CDR1 and CDR2 (germline): SQVTM, ANQGSEA. The CDR3 DNA is TGCAGCGTGGAAGCAGGGGCGGAGCAGCCCCAGCATTTT. Translated, it gives CSVEAGAEQPQHF.

This clone was detected only a few times. This chain joins TRBV27 and TRBJ2-7; D is perhaps TRBD2 (5 bases). Per germline, CDR1 MNHEY and CDR2 SMNVEV (reference sequence). Deletions cut 3 bases from V and 2 bases from J, with 17 bases between. This CDR3 has 16 amino acids. CDR3 in amino acids: CASSLNPKAATYEQYV. CDR3 DNA sequence: TGTGCCAGCAGTTTGAATCCCAAAGCGGCTACCTACGAGCAGTACGTC.

This clone was seen just once. This chain connects TRBV27 to TRBJ2-5, with 11 nucleotides matching TRBD2. CDR3 length: 16 residues. Germline values: CDR1 MNHEY, CDR2 SMNVEV (reference sequence). V lost 4 bases to trimming and J lost 1 base; unmatched junction nucleotides: 5. The CDR3: CASSWSSGGLQETQYF. The CDR3 DNA sequence: TGTGCCAGCAGTTGGTCTAGCGGGGGGCTCCAAGAGACCCAGTACTTC.

The chain carries TRBV19 and TRBJ1-5, with 7 positions matching TRBD1. Germline V CDR1 and CDR2: LNHDA, SQIVND (reference sequence). V lost 2 bases, J lost 3 bases, and 1 base stayed unmatched. This CDR3 has 14 amino acids. This CDR3 reads CASSITGDNQPQHF. The DNA of the CDR3 is TGTGCCAGTAGTATAACAGGGGACAATCAGCCCCAGCATTTT.

J is TRBJ1-3 and V is TRBV2; tentatively, D is TRBD1 (6 bases). This CDR3 has 13 residues. CDR1 is SNHLY, CDR2 FYNNEI, per germline. V was cut by 10 bases and J by 2 bases, with 12 bases left in between. CDR3 loop: CAISRGPGNTIYF. The CDR3 bases are TGTGCCATTTCCAGGGGACCTGGAAACACCATATATTTT.

The rearrangement links TRBV2 to TRBJ1-5, with 9 bases lining up with TRBD1. CDR3 length equals 15 residues. The V segment lost 6 bases and the J segment 4 bases; nucleotides outside the gene matches: 7. Germline V gene sequence: CDR1 SNHLY, CDR2 FYNNEI. The CDR3 nucleotides read TGTGCCAGCAGGGGGGACAGGGCTGGGAATCAGCCCCAGCATTTT. Protein sequence: CASRGDRAGNQPQHF.

The chain has TRBV4-1 and TRBJ2-5, with TRBD2 matching over 7 bases. V was clipped by 2 bases and J by 5 bases; unmatched bases: 11. The length of the CDR3 is 16 residues. Per germline, CDR1 MGHRA and CDR2 YSYEKL. CDR3 DNA: TGCGCCAGCAGCCAACCCCATGGGGGGGTGCGGGAGACCCAGTACTTC. This gives the protein CASSQPHGGVRETQYF.

The CDR3 region has the DNA TGTGCCAGCAGCTTAGGACAGGCTGGCTATGGCTACACCTTC. Translated: CASSLGQAGYGYTF. The chain uses TRBV7-6 and TRBJ1-2; D may be TRBD1 (6 bases). Germline V gene data show CDR1 as SGHVS and CDR2 as FNYEAQ. The CDR3 runs 14 residues. Trimming shortened V by 1 base and J by 4 bases, and 10 bases separated the two germline ends.

This clone is a singleton in its sample. The chain links TRBV7-2 to TRBJ1-5; no reliable D call. The CDR3 has 12 residues. Germline assignment: CDR1 SGHTA and CDR2 FQGNSA. V shed 1 base and J shed 7 bases, with 5 bases lying between them. The CDR3 DNA follows: TGTGCCAGCAGCTTAGGCGGACAGCCCCAGCATTTT. Encoded protein: CASSLGGQPQHF.

This CDR3 reads CASSLSRDTYNEQFF. CDR3 sequence (DNA): TGTGCCAGCAGTTTATCCCGGGACACTTACAATGAGCAGTTCTTC. The chain employs TRBV27 and TRBJ2-1, with D perhaps matching TRBD1 (6 bases). Germline loops: CDR1 MNHEY, CDR2 SMNVEV (reference sequence). Deletions cut 0 bases from V and 4 bases from J, with 10 bases between. The CDR3 length is 15 residues.